This record concerns one T cell receptor beta chain sequence. The sample comes from a study of cytomegalovirus exposure and HLA in healthy donors. Study at large: Out of around 360 genotyped donors, about 76% belonged to the Caucasian-associated ancestry cluster.

This PCR relied on a set of 60 Vbeta primers and 13 Jbeta primers. The protocol was immunoSEQ multiplex PCR, while the TCRdb copy is restricted to in-frame clones and leaves out a portion. The sample includes 150,000 to 200,000 clones, 70% to 90% of them seen just once. This receptor was obtained from a young man in good health and CMV-seropositive. The sequenced sample consisted of PBMCs.

The CDR3 is CASSELLSGANVLTF. The CDR3 nucleotides are TGTGCCAGCAGTGAACTCCTCTCTGGGGCCAACGTCCTGACTTTC. The chain couples TRBV25-1 to TRBJ2-6, with D hard to call. V lost 2 bases to trimming and J lost 0 bases, with 5 bases between them. Germline V gene lookup returns CDR1 MGHDK and CDR2 SYGVNS. The CDR3 is made up of 15 amino acids. Together with reference TRBV25-1 and TRBJ2-6, the CDR3 gives the full variable domain: EADIYQTPRYLVIGTGKKITLECSQTMGHDKMYWYQQDPGMELHLIHYSYGVNSTEKGDLSSESTVSRIRTEHFPLTLESARPSHTSQYLCASSELLSGANVLTFGAGSRLTVL.